The present T cell receptor beta chain was sequenced within a study of blood T cell repertoires in COVID-19. Clones were read by immunoSEQ multiplex PCR, and TCRdb kept only the in-frame ones, dropping some. This sample carries about 390,000 clones, around nine tenths of them seen once, and the ten largest clones take roughly 10%. Germline V gene lookup returns CDR1 SGHRS and CDR2 YFSETQ. The CDR3 is 16 residues long. Trimming cost V 3 bases and J 0 bases, with 13 bases left between them. Material: PBMCs or T cells enriched from blood (not recorded which). This TCR derives from a woman aged 45-65 years who had recovered from COVID-19. The rearrangement uses TRBV5-1 and TRBJ1-3, with a tentative D call TRBD1 (6 bases). The CDR3 coding sequence is TGCGCCAGCAGCTACGGACAGCGACCCTCTGGAAACACCATATATTTT. Translated: CASSYGQRPSGNTIYF.